What follows are 21 T cell receptor beta chains derived from one specimen sequenced in a study of blood T cell repertoires in COVID-19. Generated by immunoSEQ multiplex PCR, the TCRdb table keeps only in-frame clones and is missing some. The table has a few hundred thousand clones, roughly 81% seen once. What was sequenced was PBMCs or T cells enriched from blood (not recorded which). The receptors originated from a woman between 45 and 60 years old who had been exposed to COVID-19.

This rearrangement joins TRBV25-1 to TRBJ1-1; D unresolved. The germline V gene encodes CDR1 MGHDK and CDR2 SYGVNS. V was clipped by 3 bases and J by 4 bases, with 12 bases between them. The CDR3 consists of 14 residues. CDR3 residues: CASSDLPGGTEAFF. DNA for the CDR3: TGTGCCAGCAGTGACCTCCCAGGTGGCACTGAAGCTTTCTTT.

The V and J genes are TRBV9 and TRBJ1-2; 7 bases line up with TRBD1. The CDR3 runs 15 residues. J gave up 3 bases and V 4 bases, and 9 bases lay outside the gene matches. Germline V gene sequence: CDR1 SGDLS, CDR2 YYNGEE. The CDR3: CASSISPGTDYGYTF. In DNA, the CDR3 is TGTGCCAGCAGCATTTCCCCCGGGACAGACTATGGCTACACCTTC.

The chain carries TRBV18 and TRBJ1-5; unclear D gene. CDR1 is KGHSH and CDR2 is LQKENI in the germline V gene. This CDR3 is built from 15 residues. Trimming stripped 2 bases from V and 1 base from J, with 9 bases between. The CDR3 DNA sequence: TGTGCCAGCTCACCAGGGAGCGGAAGCAATCAGCCCCAGCATTTT. It specifies CASSPGSGSNQPQHF.

The V call is TRBV5-5, the J call TRBJ1-6; 9 bases agree with TRBD1. Germline CDR1 reads SGHKS; CDR2 reads YYEKEE (reference sequence). V lost 4 bases and J lost 9; bases outside the gene matches: 14. The CDR3 contains 17 residues. The CDR3 loop reads CASSVPGTGLGGSPLHF. The CDR3 coding sequence is TGTGCCAGCAGCGTCCCCGGGACAGGGTTAGGTGGTTCACCCCTCCACTTT. Complete variable domain (other parts from reference TRBV5-5 and TRBJ1-6): DAGVTQSPTHLIKTRGQQVTLRCSPISGHKSVSWYQQVLGQGPQFIFQYYEKEERGRGNFPDRFSARQFPNYSSELNVNALLLGDSALYLCASSVPGTGLGGSPLHFGNGTRLTVT.

The chain employs TRBV28 and TRBJ1-2; D is possibly TRBD1 (5 bases). V lost 1 base and J 6 bases, leaving 9 bases between the germline ends. Germline CDR1 reads MDHEN; CDR2 reads SYDVKM. The CDR3 covers 13 residues. This CDR3 is CASSLSGFHGYTF. In DNA, the CDR3 is TGTGCCAGCAGTTTATCAGGGTTCCATGGCTACACCTTC.

V and J are TRBV6-2 or TRBV6-3 and TRBJ2-2; 14 bases match TRBD2. The CDR3 extends over 18 amino acids. Losses at the gene ends were 5 bases for V and 1 base for J; bases not matched to a gene: 6. Germline lookup yields CDR1 MNHEY and CDR2 SVGEGT. The CDR3 DNA reads TGTGCCAGCAGTCGCGGGACTAGCGGGGGCGGGAACACCGGGGAGCTGTTTTTT. Translating gives CASSRGTSGGGNTGELFF.

This chain connects TRBV28 to TRBJ1-1; 7 nucleotides line up with TRBD1. The CDR3 has 14 residues. The V gene end was trimmed by 10 bases and the J gene end by 4 bases; junction bases not matched to a gene: 12. From germline, CDR1 is MDHEN and CDR2 SYDVKM. The chain's CDR3 is CATSIGGKRTEAFF. In DNA form, the CDR3 reads TGTGCCACCTCGATAGGGGGCAAACGCACTGAAGCTTTCTTT.

This clone has more than one count but fewer than ten. The rearrangement uses TRBV7-3 and TRBJ2-7; 10 positions agree with TRBD2. The CDR3 consists of 14 residues. Per germline, CDR1 SGHTA and CDR2 FQGTGA. The junction had 5 bases not matched to a gene; V was cut back by 4 bases and J by 5 bases. The CDR3 nucleotides are TGTGCCAGCAGCTGGGGACTAGCGTCCGACGAGCAGTACTTC. Translated: CASSWGLASDEQYF.

V and J are TRBV3-1 (or the pseudogene TRBV3-2) and TRBJ2-3; tentatively, D is TRBD2 (6 bases). The germline V gene has CDR1 LGHDT and CDR2 YNNKEL (reference sequence). The V end lost 4 bases, the J end lost 1 base, and 9 bases lay between the germline ends. This CDR3 spans 14 amino acids. The DNA of the CDR3 is TGTGCCAGCAGCCGAAGGGAGGGCACAGATACGCAGTATTTT. This codes for CASSRREGTDTQYF.

The chain recombines TRBV6-1 with TRBJ1-4; D is unclear. Between the trimmed V and J ends, which lost 1 base and 6 bases, there was a span of 6 bases. Germline V gives CDR1 MNHNS, CDR2 SASEGT. The CDR3 has 13 amino acids. The CDR3 sequence is CASSEVSDEKLFF. The CDR3 bases are TGTGCCAGCAGTGAAGTGTCCGATGAAAAACTGTTTTTT.

The chain is built from TRBV6-5 and TRBJ1-1; D uncertain. Trimming stripped 6 bases from V and 1 base from J, with 12 bases between. The length of the CDR3 is 14 residues. Looked up from germline, CDR1 is MNHEY and CDR2 is SVGAGI. The CDR3: CASRMTRWNTEAFF. The CDR3 DNA reads as TGTGCCAGCAGGATGACAAGGTGGAACACTGAAGCTTTCTTT.

In its sample, this clone was seen once. The chain employs TRBV27 and TRBJ1-5; no definite D call. Germline CDR1 and CDR2: MNHEY and SMNVEV (reference sequence). The CDR3 sequence is 14 residues long. V lost 3 bases to trimming and J lost 3 bases, with 9 bases between them. The CDR3 region has the DNA TGTGCCAGCAGTTTCGGCGGGGACAATCAGCCCCAGCATTTT. Amino acid sequence: CASSFGGDNQPQHF.

V gene TRBV6-5 combines with J gene TRBJ1-2, with 8 bases that match TRBD1. V shed 8 bases and J 0 bases; nucleotides not matched to a gene: 8. Germline V gives CDR1 MNHEY, CDR2 SVGAGI. The CDR3 length is 15 residues. CDR3 amino acids: CASRTGSGTNYGYTF. CDR3 DNA: TGTGCCAGCCGGACAGGGTCGGGGACTAACTATGGCTACACCTTC.

CDR3 bases: TGCGCCAGCAGCCCGCTTAACGGGGGGCGGGAGACCCAGTACTTC. This translates into CASSPLNGGRETQYF. The V gene is TRBV4-1, the J gene TRBJ2-5; D possibly corresponds to TRBD2 (7 bases). This CDR3 has 15 amino acids. Germline values: CDR1 MGHRA, CDR2 YSYEKL. Trimming stripped 4 bases from V and 5 bases from J, with 17 bases between.

The chain couples TRBV19 to TRBJ2-3; possible D gene TRBD1, 6 bases. The ends were cut back, 3 bases at V and 2 bases at J, with 15 bases in the middle. The CDR3 has 16 amino acids. Germline-derived CDR1 and CDR2 are LNHDA and SQIVND (reference sequence). CDR3 nucleotides: TGTGCCAGTAGTATCGGACAGACCCCACACACAGATACGCAGTATTTT. It translates to CASSIGQTPHTDTQYF.

The V and J genes are TRBV30 and TRBJ1-1; D is undetermined. CDR3 length: 13 amino acids. Looked up from germline, CDR1 is GTSNPN and CDR2 is SVGIG (reference sequence). V was cut by 5 bases and J by 4 bases, with 14 bases left in between. CDR3 sequence reads: CAWWRGAGTEAFF. The CDR3 DNA is TGTGCCTGGTGGCGAGGTGCGGGCACTGAAGCTTTCTTT.

This clone has just a few counts. The chain employs TRBV9 and TRBJ2-3; TRBD2 aligns across 13 bases. The CDR3 sequence is 18 residues long. CDR1 and CDR2 from the germline V gene are SGDLS and YYNGEE. The trim removed 3 bases at V and 0 bases at J, leaving 7 bases unmatched. CDR3 sequence: CASSGTSGGALSTDTQYF. For the CDR3, the DNA is TGTGCCAGCAGCGGGACTAGCGGGGGCGCCCTTAGCACAGATACGCAGTATTTT.

The V and J genes are TRBV2 and TRBJ2-4, with 13 bases lining up with TRBD2. The CDR3 consists of 17 residues. With V trimmed by 0 bases and J by 10 bases, 9 bases remained unmatched. In germline, CDR1 is SNHLY, CDR2 FYNNEI. DNA of the CDR3: TGTGCCAGCAGTGAAGCGCTTCGTGGGACTAGCGGGATAATTCAGTACTTC. Translation gives CASSEALRGTSGIIQYF.

The V and J genes are TRBV5-6 and TRBJ1-5; D is possibly TRBD1 (5 bases). Germline CDR1 SGHDT, CDR2 YYEEEE. V gave up 0 bases and J gave up 2 bases, with 12 bases separating them. The CDR3 runs to 16 residues. The CDR3 coding sequence is TGTGCCAGCAGCTTGGGGGCAGGGCCAGGCAATCAGCCCCAGCATTTT. Residues: CASSLGAGPGNQPQHF.

The chain links TRBV27 to TRBJ1-1; the D is unclear. The CDR3 loop spans 14 amino acids. The germline V gene has CDR1 MNHEY and CDR2 SMNVEV (reference sequence). V lost 5 bases to trimming and J lost 0 bases, with 10 bases between them. The CDR3 region has the DNA TGTGCCAGCAGTCACCGGGATTTGAACACTGAAGCTTTCTTT. Encoded protein: CASSHRDLNTEAFF.

The J gene is TRBJ2-1, the V gene TRBV18, with D maybe TRBD1 (6 bases). Germline V gives CDR1 KGHSH, CDR2 LQKENI. The CDR3 has 17 residues. Trimming left V 0 bases short and J 9 bases short, with 21 bases between. The chain's CDR3 is CASSPPRIGGRKGEQFF. As DNA, the CDR3 is TGTGCCAGCTCACCACCGCGGATTGGGGGCCGGAAGGGTGAGCAGTTCTTC.